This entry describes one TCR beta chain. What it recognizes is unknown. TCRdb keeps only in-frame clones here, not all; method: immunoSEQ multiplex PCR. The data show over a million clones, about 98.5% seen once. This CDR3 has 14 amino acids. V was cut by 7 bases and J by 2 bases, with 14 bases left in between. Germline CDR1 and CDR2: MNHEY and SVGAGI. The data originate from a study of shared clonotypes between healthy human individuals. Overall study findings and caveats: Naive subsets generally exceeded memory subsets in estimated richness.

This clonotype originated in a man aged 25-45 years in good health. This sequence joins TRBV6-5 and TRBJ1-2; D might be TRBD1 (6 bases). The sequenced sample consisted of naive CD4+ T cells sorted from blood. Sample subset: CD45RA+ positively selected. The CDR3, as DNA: TGTGCCAGCAAAAGATGGACAGTAAACTATGGCTACACCTTC. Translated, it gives CASKRWTVNYGYTF.